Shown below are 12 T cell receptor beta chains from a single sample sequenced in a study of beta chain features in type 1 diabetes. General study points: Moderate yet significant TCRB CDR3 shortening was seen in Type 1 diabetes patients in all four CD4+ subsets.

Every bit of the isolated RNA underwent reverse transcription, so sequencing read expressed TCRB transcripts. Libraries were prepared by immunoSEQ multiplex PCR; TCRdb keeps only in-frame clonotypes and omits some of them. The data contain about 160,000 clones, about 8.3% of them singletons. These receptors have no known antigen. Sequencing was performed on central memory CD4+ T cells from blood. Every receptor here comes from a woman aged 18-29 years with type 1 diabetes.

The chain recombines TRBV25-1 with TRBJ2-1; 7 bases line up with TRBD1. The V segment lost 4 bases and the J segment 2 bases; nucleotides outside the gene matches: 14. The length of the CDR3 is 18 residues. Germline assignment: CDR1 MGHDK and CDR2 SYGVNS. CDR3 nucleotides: TGTGCCAGCAGTGCCACGTCAAAGACAGGGACCACCTACAATGAGCAGTTCTTC. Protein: CASSATSKTGTTYNEQFF.

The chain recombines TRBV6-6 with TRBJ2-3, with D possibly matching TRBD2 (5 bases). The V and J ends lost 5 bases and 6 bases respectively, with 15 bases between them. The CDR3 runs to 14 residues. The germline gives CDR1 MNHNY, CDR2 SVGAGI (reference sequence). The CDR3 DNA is TGTGCCAGCAGTGTTGTCGGAGGTCCGGATACGCAGTATTTT. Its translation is CASSVVGGPDTQYF.

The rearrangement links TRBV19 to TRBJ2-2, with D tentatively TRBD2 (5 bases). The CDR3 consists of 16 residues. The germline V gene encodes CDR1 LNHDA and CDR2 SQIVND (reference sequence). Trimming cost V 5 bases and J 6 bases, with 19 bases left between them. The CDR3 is CASSAKEAGLPGELFF. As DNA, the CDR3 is TGTGCCAGTAGTGCCAAGGAGGCGGGTCTCCCCGGGGAGCTGTTTTTT.

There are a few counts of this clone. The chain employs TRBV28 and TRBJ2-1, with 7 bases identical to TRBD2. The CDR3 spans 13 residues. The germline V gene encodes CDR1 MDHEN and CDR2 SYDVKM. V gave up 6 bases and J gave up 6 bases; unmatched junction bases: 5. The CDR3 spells CASRYSGGNEQFF. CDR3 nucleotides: TGTGCCAGCAGATATTCGGGGGGCAATGAGCAGTTCTTC.

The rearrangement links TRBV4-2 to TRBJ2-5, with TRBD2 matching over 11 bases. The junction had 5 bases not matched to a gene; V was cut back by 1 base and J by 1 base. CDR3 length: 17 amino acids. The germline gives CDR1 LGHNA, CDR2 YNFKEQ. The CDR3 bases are TGTGCCAGCAGCCAAGGGGGGGGACTAGCGGTCCAAGAGACCCAGTACTTC. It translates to CASSQGGGLAVQETQYF.

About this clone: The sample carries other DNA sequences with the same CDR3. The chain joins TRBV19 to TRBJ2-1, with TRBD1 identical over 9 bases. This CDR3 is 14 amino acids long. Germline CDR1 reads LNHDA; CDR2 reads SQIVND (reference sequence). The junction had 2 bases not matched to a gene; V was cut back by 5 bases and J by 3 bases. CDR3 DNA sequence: TGTGCCAGTAGTCGGGGACAGGGCTACAATGAGCAGTTCTTC. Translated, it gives CASSRGQGYNEQFF.

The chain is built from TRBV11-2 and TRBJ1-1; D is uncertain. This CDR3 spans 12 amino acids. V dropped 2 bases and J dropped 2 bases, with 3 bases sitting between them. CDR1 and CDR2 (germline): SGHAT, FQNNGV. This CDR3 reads CASSLINTEAFF. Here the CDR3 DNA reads TGTGCCAGCAGCTTAATAAACACTGAAGCTTTCTTT.

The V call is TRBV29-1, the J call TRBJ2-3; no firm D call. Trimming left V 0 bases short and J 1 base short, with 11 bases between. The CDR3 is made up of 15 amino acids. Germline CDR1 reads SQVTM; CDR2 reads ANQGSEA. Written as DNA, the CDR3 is TGCAGCGTTGAAGATTGGAGTCGAGGCACAGATACGCAGTATTTT. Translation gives CSVEDWSRGTDTQYF.

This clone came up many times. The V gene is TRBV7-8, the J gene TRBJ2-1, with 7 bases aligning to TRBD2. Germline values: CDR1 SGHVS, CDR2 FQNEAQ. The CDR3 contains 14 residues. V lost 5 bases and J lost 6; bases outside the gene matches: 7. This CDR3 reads CASSTLAGPNEQFF. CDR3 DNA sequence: TGTGCCAGCAGCACTTTAGCGGGCCCCAATGAGCAGTTCTTC.

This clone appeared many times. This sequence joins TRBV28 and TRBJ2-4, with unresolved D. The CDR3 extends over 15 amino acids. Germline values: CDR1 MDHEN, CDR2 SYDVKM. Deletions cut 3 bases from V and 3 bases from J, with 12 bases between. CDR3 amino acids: CASSLVNSRKNIQYF. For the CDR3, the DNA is TGTGCCAGCAGTTTGGTAAACTCCCGCAAAAACATTCAGTACTTC.

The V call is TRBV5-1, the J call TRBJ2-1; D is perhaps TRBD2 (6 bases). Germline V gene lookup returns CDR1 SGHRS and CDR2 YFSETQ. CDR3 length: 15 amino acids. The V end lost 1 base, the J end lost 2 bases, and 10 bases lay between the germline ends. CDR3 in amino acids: CASSLTGSTYNEQFF. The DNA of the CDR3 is TGCGCCAGCAGCTTGACCGGGAGTACCTACAATGAGCAGTTCTTC.

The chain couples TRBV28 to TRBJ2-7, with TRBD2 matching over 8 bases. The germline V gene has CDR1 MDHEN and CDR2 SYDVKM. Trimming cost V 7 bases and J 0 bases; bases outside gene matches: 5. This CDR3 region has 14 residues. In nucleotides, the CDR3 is TGTGCCAGCATGGTAGCGGGATACTCCTACGAGCAGTACTTC. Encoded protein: CASMVAGYSYEQYF.